These T cell receptor beta chains were read from a single sample in a study of blood T cell repertoires in COVID-19. Clones were read by immunoSEQ multiplex PCR, and TCRdb kept only the in-frame ones, dropping some. Of about 160,000 clones listed, over 70% are singletons. Source material: PBMCs or T cells enriched from blood (not recorded which). Source of these receptors: a woman in her fifties or sixties who had recovered from COVID-19. Each CDR3 is given with its conserved first and last residue. A D gene is named only where the DNA matches it firmly. The listing skips clone size in some rows; elsewhere it reads once, few, many or a size class.

D: NA
V: TRBV5-1
size: NA
J: TRBJ2-7
CDR3: CASSHSASGTEPLEQYF
DNA: TGCGCCAGCAGCCACTCCGCCTCAGGGACTGAACCACTCGAGCAGTACTTC

D: NA
V: TRBV29-1
size: once
J: TRBJ1-1
CDR3: CSVGGDEGTEAFF
DNA: TGCAGCGTTGGGGGGGACGAGGGCACTGAAGCTTTCTTT

D: TRBD1
V: TRBV4-2
size: NA
J: TRBJ2-7
CDR3: CASSQGGQGAGEQYF
DNA: TGTGCCAGCAGCCAAGGAGGACAGGGGGCAGGCGAGCAGTACTTC

D: TRBD1
V: TRBV19
size: NA
J: TRBJ2-2
CDR3: CASTRDRVNTGELFF
DNA: TGTGCCAGTACTAGGGACAGGGTGAACACCGGGGAGCTGTTTTTT

D: NA
V: TRBV19
size: NA
J: TRBJ1-1
CDR3: CASSRPGNTEAFF
DNA: TGTGCCAGTAGCCGGCCAGGGAACACTGAAGCTTTCTTT

D: TRBD1
V: TRBV5-1
size: NA
J: TRBJ1-2
CDR3: CASSPRDRKNYGYTF
DNA: TGCGCCAGCAGCCCGCGGGACAGAAAGAACTATGGCTACACCTTC

D: NA
V: TRBV4-2
size: NA
J: TRBJ1-3
CDR3: CASSQVAGAGDTIYF
DNA: TGTGCCAGCAGCCAAGTCGCAGGGGCCGGGGACACCATATATTTT

D: NA
V: TRBV12-3/TRBV12-4
size: NA
J: TRBJ1-1
CDR3: CASQWTANTEAFF
DNA: TGTGCCAGCCAGTGGACTGCGAACACTGAAGCTTTCTTT

D: TRBD2
V: TRBV5-6
size: NA
J: TRBJ2-3
CDR3: CASRSTSGATDTQYF
DNA: TGTGCCAGCAGATCCACTAGCGGGGCCACAGATACGCAGTATTTT

D: NA
V: TRBV27
size: NA
J: TRBJ1-2
CDR3: CASKGTTGYTF
DNA: TGTGCCAGCAAGGGGACAACGGGCTACACCTTC

D: TRBD1
V: TRBV29-1
size: NA
J: TRBJ1-1
CDR3: CSVSDRATRATEAFF
DNA: TGCAGCGTGAGCGACAGGGCGACCAGGGCCACTGAAGCTTTCTTT

D: TRBD1
V: TRBV3-1/TRBV3-2
size: NA
J: TRBJ2-1
CDR3: CASSQDRGGEQFF
DNA: TGTGCCAGCAGCCAGGACAGGGGTGGTGAGCAGTTCTTC

D: TRBD1
V: TRBV5-1
size: few
J: TRBJ2-3
CDR3: CASSWRQGADTQYF
DNA: TGCGCCAGCAGCTGGAGACAGGGGGCAGATACGCAGTATTTT

D: NA
V: TRBV25-1
size: once
J: TRBJ1-1
CDR3: CASSDRGITEAFF
DNA: TGTGCCAGCAGTGACAGGGGAATAACTGAAGCTTTCTTT

D: NA
V: TRBV30
size: NA
J: TRBJ1-5
CDR3: CAWSVRPGLGDQPQHF
DNA: TGTGCCTGGAGTGTACGCCCGGGTTTGGGAGATCAGCCCCAGCATTTT